The 12 T cell receptor beta chains below come from one sample, sequenced in a study of CD8 T cells in ankylosing spondylitis (dated by TCRdb to about 2017). The research as a whole found: A TCR beta motif made up of several highly homologous amino acid variants appeared to be characteristic of blood from ankylosing spondylitis patients.

These receptors have no known antigen. Libraries were made using 5' RACE. TCRdb names Illumina HiSeq 2500 as the instrument used. TCRdb cleaned the public reads at Q25 with fastp, built clones with MiXCR and kept in-frame beta chains. Entries are consolidated by CDR3 protein sequence, retaining the most common genes and DNA. The sample includes fewer than 550,000 distinct CDR3 sequences, with roughly 5.2% observed a single time. The top ten clonotypes cover 3.5% of the sample. The specimen sequenced was blood, either unsorted or a sorted T cell fraction (not recorded which). Receptor source: a male donor with ankylosing spondylitis.

This clonotype was counted between two and nine times. The chain combines TRBV3-1 with TRBJ2-1; the match to TRBD2 covers 7 bases. Germline V gene sequence: CDR1 LGHDT, CDR2 YNNKEL (reference sequence). The CDR3 is 16 amino acids. With V trimmed by 4 bases and J by 1 base, 7 bases remained unmatched. The CDR3 DNA follows: TGTGCCAGCAGCCCGACCAGCGGGGATTCCTACAATGAGCAGTTCTTC. Protein: CASSPTSGDSYNEQFF.

The chain recombines TRBV13 with TRBJ2-1; 8 bases line up with TRBD2. The CDR3 is made up of 16 amino acids. Trimming took 6 bases from V and 7 from J; bases not matched to a gene: 14. Germline CDR1 and CDR2: PRHDT and FYEKMQ (reference sequence). The CDR3 nucleotides read TGTGCCAGCAGTCGTCCTGAAGCGGGGGCGGGAAATGAGCAGTTCTTC. This gives the protein CASSRPEAGAGNEQFF.

The sample holds many counts of this clonotype. The genes are TRBV11-2 and TRBJ2-2; D tentatively fits TRBD1 or TRBD2 (6 bases each). Germline V gene sequence: CDR1 SGHAT, CDR2 FQNNGV. This CDR3 comprises 16 residues. The V gene lost 8 bases and the J gene lost 5 bases, with 21 bases spanning the gap. Here the CDR3 DNA reads TGTGCCAGCTATACCCACCGGGGGCGGTGGACCGGGGAGCTGTTTTTT. As protein: CASYTHRGRWTGELFF.

This clonotype was observed many times. This chain links TRBV24-1 with TRBJ2-4; D gene unclear. Germline V gives CDR1 KGHDR, CDR2 SFDVKD. The CDR3 sequence is 13 residues long. The germline V and J ends were trimmed by 7 bases and 0 bases, with 6 bases remaining between them. CDR3 sequence reads: CATSEAAKNIQYF. The CDR3 DNA is TGTGCCACCAGCGAGGCAGCCAAAAACATTCAGTACTTC.

Ten or more counts support this clonotype. This chain links TRBV7-9 with TRBJ2-7; tentative D call: TRBD1 (5 bases). Looked up from germline, CDR1 is SEHNR and CDR2 is FQNEAQ (reference sequence). There are 12 residues in the CDR3. The CDR3 sequence: CATSGHTYEQYF. CDR3 bases: TGTGCAACAAGTGGACACACCTACGAGCAGTACTTC.

This clonotype was picked up many times. The genes are TRBV7-9 and TRBJ2-1; TRBD1 aligns across 7 bases. V was clipped by 4 bases and J by 8 bases; unmatched bases: 14. Germline-derived CDR1 and CDR2 are SEHNR and FQNEAQ (reference sequence). The CDR3 spans 16 residues. The CDR3 protein is CASSSADRVQIDEQFF. The CDR3 DNA follows: TGTGCCAGCAGCTCTGCCGACAGGGTGCAAATTGATGAGCAGTTCTTC.

There are many counts of this clonotype. The J gene is TRBJ2-1, the V gene TRBV4-1; 8 bases are a match to TRBD2. Germline-derived CDR1 and CDR2 are MGHRA and YSYEKL. V gave up 4 bases and J gave up 2 bases; unmatched junction bases: 4. The CDR3 runs to 15 residues. The CDR3 loop reads CASSLISGTYNEQFF. The CDR3 DNA is TGCGCCAGCAGCCTTATTAGCGGGACCTACAATGAGCAGTTCTTC.

The sample holds many counts of this clonotype. The CDR3 sequence: CASSYPGQGRYTQYF. The DNA for the CDR3 is TGTGCCAGCAGCTATCCGGGACAGGGTCGATATACGCAGTATTTT. This sequence joins TRBV7-9 and TRBJ2-3, with TRBD1 matching over 9 bases. CDR1 is SEHNR, CDR2 FQNEAQ, per germline (reference sequence). V was clipped by 4 bases and J by 7 bases; unmatched bases: 9. CDR3 size: 15 residues.

This clonotype was detected ten times or more. This chain connects TRBV4-3 to TRBJ1-1, with 7 bases identical to TRBD1. Germline CDR1 LGHNA, CDR2 YSLEER. V lost 2 bases, J lost 0 bases, and 9 bases stayed unmatched. This CDR3 is built from 17 residues. The CDR3 here is CASSQNPGQILNTEAFF. CDR3 in DNA: TGCGCCAGCAGCCAAAATCCGGGACAGATTTTGAACACTGAAGCTTTCTTT.

This clonotype appeared many times. The V call is TRBV7-9, the J call TRBJ2-2; maybe TRBD1 (5 bases). Deletions cut 5 bases from V and 0 bases from J, with 13 bases between. Germline loops: CDR1 SEHNR, CDR2 FQNEAQ (reference sequence). The CDR3 spans 16 residues. The DNA of the CDR3 is TGTGCCAGCAGCCCTAAGGGGCCAGCGAACACCGGGGAGCTGTTTTTT. This translates into CASSPKGPANTGELFF.

The sample holds many counts of this clonotype. This chain joins TRBV6-2 or TRBV6-3 and TRBJ1-1; D gene uncertain. CDR3 size: 15 residues. V lost 2 bases and J lost 1, with 11 bases in between. From germline, CDR1 is MNHEY and CDR2 SVGEGT. In nucleotides, the CDR3 is TGTGCCAGCAGTTACCGCGTTCCGCCGAACACTGAAGCTTTCTTT. It translates to CASSYRVPPNTEAFF.

This clonotype was observed at least ten times. The gene calls are TRBV5-1 and TRBJ1-1; D not resolved. V was cut by 0 bases and J by 2 bases, with 8 bases left in between. This CDR3 has 14 residues. CDR1 and CDR2 from the germline V gene are SGHRS and YFSETQ. CDR3 in amino acids: CASSLAGINTEAFF. The CDR3 region has the DNA TGCGCCAGCAGCTTGGCGGGGATCAACACTGAAGCTTTCTTT.